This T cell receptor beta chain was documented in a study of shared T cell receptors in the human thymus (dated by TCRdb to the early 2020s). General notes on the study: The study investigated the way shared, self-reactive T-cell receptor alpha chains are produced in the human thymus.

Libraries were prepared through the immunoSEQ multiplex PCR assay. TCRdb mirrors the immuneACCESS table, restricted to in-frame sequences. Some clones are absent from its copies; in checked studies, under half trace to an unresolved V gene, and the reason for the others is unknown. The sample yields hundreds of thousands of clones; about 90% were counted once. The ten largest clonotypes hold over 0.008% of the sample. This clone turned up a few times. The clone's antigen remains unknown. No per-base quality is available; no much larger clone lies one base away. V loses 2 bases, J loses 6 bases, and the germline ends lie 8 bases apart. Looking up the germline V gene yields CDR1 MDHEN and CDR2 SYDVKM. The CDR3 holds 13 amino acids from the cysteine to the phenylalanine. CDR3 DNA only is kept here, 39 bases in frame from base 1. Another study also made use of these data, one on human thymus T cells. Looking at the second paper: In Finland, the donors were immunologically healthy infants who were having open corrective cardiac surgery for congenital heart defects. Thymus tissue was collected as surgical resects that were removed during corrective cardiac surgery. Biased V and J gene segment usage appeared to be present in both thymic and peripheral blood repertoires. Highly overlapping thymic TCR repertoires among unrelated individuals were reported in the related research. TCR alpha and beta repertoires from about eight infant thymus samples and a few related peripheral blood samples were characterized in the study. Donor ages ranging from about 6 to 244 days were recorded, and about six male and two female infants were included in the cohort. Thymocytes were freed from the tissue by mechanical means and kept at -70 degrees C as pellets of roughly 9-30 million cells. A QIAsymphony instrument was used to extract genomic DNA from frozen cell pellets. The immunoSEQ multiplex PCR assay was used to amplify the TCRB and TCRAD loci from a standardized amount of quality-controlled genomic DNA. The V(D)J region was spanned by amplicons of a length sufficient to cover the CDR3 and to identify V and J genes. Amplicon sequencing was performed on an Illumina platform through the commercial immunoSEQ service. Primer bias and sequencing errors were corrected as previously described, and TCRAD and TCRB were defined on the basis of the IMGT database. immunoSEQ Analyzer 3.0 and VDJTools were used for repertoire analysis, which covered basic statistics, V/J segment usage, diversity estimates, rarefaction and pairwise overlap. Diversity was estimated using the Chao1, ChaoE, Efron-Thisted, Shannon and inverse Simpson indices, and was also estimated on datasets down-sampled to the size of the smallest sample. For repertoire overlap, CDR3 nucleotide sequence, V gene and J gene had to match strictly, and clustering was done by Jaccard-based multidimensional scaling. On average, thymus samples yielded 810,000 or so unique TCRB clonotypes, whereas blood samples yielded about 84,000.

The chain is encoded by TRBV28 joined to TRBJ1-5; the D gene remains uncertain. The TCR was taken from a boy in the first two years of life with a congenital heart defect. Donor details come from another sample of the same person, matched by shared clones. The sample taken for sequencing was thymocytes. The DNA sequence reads TGTGCCAGCAGTTTAAGTCTACGTCAGCCCCAGCATTTT. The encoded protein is CASSLSLRQPQHF.